This T cell receptor beta chain was observed in a study of T cells in Graves' hyperthyroidism and ophthalmopathy. The CDR3 runs to 12 residues. Trimming took 8 bases from V and 4 from J, leaving 14 bases between them. CDR1 and CDR2 from the germline V gene are DFQATT and SNEGSKA (reference sequence). This clonotype was counted many times. Its specificity is unknown. Stability of Graves' hyperthyroidism was defined as absent ophthalmopathy progression within 18 months. Each diagnosis was grounded in clinical symptoms, serum thyroxine and TRAb, thyroid ultrasound, and orbital computed tomography. Whole-study results and caveats: The model identified upcoming ophthalmopathy a median about six months ahead of onset. Blood samples included most of the expanded thyroid clonotypes exceeding 0.001.

What was amplified from RNA transcripts were TCR beta CDR3 regions. Researchers ran a first-round RT-PCR on the TCR CDR3 using the HTBI primer set. TCRdb reprocessed the multiplex PCR reads with MiXCR, giving one entry per CDR3 protein. The table records about 290,000 distinct CDR3 sequences, roughly 13% of them present only once. This clonotype originated in a woman between 35 and 50 years old with Graves' hyperthyroidism. The chain recombines TRBV20-1 with TRBJ1-2; D gene unclear. What was sequenced was blood. CDR3 region: CSPVEGTYGYTF. CDR3 nucleotides: TGCAGTCCCGTGGAGGGCACCTATGGCTACACCTTC.